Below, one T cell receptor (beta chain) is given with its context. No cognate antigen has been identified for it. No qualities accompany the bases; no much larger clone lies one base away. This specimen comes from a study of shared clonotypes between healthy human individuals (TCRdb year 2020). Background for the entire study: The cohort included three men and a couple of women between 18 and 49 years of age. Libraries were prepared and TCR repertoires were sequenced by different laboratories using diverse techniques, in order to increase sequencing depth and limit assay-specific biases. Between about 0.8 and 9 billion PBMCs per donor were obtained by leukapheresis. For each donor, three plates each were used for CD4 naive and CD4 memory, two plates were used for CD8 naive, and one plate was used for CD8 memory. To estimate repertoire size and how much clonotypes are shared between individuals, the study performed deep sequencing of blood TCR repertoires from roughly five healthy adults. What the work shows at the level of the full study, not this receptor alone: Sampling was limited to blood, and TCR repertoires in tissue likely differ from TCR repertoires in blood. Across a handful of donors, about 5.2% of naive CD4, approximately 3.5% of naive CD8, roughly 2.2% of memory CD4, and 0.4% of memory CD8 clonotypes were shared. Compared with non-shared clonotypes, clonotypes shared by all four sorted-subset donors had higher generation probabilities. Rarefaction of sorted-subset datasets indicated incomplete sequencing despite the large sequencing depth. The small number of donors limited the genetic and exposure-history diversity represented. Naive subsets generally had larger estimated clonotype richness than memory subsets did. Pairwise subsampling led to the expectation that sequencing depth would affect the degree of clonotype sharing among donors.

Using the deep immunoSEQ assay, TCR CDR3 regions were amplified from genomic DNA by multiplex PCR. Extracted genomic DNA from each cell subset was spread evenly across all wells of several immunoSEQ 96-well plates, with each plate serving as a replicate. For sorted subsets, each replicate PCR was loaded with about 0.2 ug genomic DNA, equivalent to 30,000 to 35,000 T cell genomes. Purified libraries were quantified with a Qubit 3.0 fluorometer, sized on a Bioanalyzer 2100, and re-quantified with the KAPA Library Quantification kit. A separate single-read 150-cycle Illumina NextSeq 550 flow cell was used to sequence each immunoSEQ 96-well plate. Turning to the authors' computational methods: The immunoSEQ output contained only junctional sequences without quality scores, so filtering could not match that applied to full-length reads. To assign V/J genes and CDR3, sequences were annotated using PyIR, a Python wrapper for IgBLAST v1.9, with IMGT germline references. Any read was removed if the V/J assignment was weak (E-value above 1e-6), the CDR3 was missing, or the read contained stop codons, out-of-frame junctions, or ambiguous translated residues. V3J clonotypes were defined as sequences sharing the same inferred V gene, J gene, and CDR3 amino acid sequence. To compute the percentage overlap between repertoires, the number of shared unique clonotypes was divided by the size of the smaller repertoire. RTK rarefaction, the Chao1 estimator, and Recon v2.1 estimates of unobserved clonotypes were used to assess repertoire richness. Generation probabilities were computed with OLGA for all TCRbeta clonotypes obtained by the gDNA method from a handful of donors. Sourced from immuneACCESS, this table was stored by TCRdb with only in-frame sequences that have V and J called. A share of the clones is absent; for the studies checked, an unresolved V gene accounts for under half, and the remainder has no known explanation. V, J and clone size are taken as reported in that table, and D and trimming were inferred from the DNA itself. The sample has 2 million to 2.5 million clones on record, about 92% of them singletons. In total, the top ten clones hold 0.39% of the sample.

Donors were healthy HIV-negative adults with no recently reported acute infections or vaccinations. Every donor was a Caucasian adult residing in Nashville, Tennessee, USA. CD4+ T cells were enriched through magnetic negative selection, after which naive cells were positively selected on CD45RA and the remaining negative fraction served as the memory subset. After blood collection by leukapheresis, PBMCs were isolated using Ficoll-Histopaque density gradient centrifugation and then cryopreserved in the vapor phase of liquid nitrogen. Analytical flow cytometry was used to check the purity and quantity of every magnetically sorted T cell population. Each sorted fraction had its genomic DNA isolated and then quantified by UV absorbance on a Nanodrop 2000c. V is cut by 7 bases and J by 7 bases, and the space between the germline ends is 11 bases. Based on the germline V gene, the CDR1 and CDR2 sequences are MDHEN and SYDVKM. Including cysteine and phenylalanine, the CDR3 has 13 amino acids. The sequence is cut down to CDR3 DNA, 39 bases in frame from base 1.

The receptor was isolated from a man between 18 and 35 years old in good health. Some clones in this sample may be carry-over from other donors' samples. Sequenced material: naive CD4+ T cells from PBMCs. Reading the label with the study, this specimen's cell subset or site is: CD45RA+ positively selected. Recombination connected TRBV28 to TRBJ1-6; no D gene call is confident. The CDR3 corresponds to CASILARNSPLHF. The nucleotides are TGTGCCAGCATCCTTGCGAGAAATTCACCCCTCCACTTT.